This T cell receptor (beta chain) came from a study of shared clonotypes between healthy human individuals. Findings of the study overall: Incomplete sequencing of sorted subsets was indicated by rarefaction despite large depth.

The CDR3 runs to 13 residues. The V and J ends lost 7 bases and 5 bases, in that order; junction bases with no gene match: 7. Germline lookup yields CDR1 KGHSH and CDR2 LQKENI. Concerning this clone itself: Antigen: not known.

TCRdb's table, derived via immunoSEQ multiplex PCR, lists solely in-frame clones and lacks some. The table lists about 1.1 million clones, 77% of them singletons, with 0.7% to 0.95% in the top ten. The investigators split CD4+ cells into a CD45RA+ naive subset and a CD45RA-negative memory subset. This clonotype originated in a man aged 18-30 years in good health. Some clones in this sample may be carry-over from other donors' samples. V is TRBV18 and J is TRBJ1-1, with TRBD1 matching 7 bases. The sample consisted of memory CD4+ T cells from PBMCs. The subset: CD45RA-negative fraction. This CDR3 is CASYLGGYTEAFF. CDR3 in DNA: TGTGCCAGCTATCTAGGGGGCTATACTGAAGCTTTCTTT.